The rows below give T cell receptor beta chains drawn from one sample of a study of T and B cells in COVID-19 patients. Using its own MiXCR run on the multiplex PCR reads, TCRdb lists one record per CDR3 protein. The table includes 22,000 or so distinct CDR3 sequences, 25% to 30% detected once. Sequenced: blood. These receptors originate from a human donor who had recovered from COVID-19. Each CDR3 is given with its conserved first and last residue. D genes are given only for firm matches. Expanded clones are given a class, and other clones once, few, many or no size at all.

J: TRBJ2-7; D: TRBD1; size: medium-sized; V: TRBV29-1; CDR3: CSARDRGASYEQYF; DNA: TGCAGCGCAAGGGACAGGGGAGCTTCCTACGAGCAGTACTTC
J: TRBJ2-5; D: -; size: few; V: TRBV20-1; CDR3: CSAKLQETQYF; DNA: TGCAGTGCTAAACTACAAGAGACCCAGTACTTC
J: TRBJ2-3; D: -; size: -; V: TRBV6-5; CDR3: CASSVRQSTDTQYF; DNA: TGTGCCAGCAGTGTACGACAGAGCACAGATACGCAGTATTTT
J: TRBJ2-4; D: -; size: -; V: TRBV10-3; CDR3: CAISESRLIIGGAKNIQYF; DNA: TGTGCCATCAGTGAGTCGAGATTGATCATAGGGGGGGCCAAAAACATTCAGTACTTC
J: TRBJ1-6; D: -; size: -; V: TRBV30; CDR3: CAWSSTGRYYSPLHF; DNA: TGTGCCTGGAGCTCCACCGGGAGATACTATTCACCCCTCCACTTT
J: TRBJ1-1; D: -; size: many; V: TRBV30; CDR3: CAWLSRSRATEAFF; DNA: TGTGCCTGGCTTTCCCGTAGCAGGGCGACTGAAGCTTTCTTT
J: TRBJ2-5; D: TRBD2; size: few; V: TRBV7-9; CDR3: CASSPDFGTTKETQYF; DNA: TGTGCCAGCAGCCCAGATTTCGGGACTACAAAAGAGACCCAGTACTTC
J: TRBJ2-1; D: TRBD1; size: -; V: TRBV6-5; CDR3: CASSWDRSYEQFF; DNA: TGTGCCAGCAGTTGGGACAGGTCCTACGAGCAGTTCTTC
J: TRBJ1-2; D: -; size: few; V: TRBV18; CDR3: CASSPPTSNYGYTF; DNA: TGTGCCAGCTCACCACCAACGAGTAACTATGGCTACACCTTC
J: TRBJ2-1; D: TRBD1; size: medium-sized; V: TRBV29-1; CDR3: CSVEGQGKDEQFF; DNA: TGCAGCGTCGAGGGACAGGGTAAGGATGAGCAGTTCTTC
J: TRBJ2-5; D: -; size: -; V: TRBV19; CDR3: CASSMSGQGAQETQYF; DNA: TGTGCCAGTAGTATGTCCGGCCAGGGCGCCCAAGAGACCCAGTACTTC
J: TRBJ2-2; D: TRBD1; size: medium-sized; V: TRBV19; CDR3: CASRAGQENTGELFF; DNA: TGTGCCAGTAGGGCGGGACAGGAGAACACCGGGGAGCTGTTTTTT
J: TRBJ2-7; D: TRBD1; size: -; V: TRBV20-1; CDR3: CSARPWDRGGYEQYF; DNA: TGCAGTGCTAGACCCTGGGACAGGGGAGGCTACGAGCAGTACTTC
J: TRBJ1-2; D: -; size: few; V: TRBV27; CDR3: CASSLTGDYGYTF; DNA: TGTGCCAGCAGTTTAACGGGGGACTATGGCTACACCTTC
J: TRBJ1-5; D: -; size: -; V: TRBV5-6; CDR3: CASSLGRAWDQPQHF; DNA: TGTGCCAGCAGCTTGGGTCGGGCCTGGGATCAGCCCCAGCATTTT
J: TRBJ2-2; D: -; size: medium-sized; V: TRBV27; CDR3: CASSLSAGWAGELFF; DNA: TGTGCCAGCAGTTTATCTGCAGGTTGGGCCGGGGAGCTGTTTTTT
J: TRBJ2-7; D: TRBD1; size: few; V: TRBV6-5; CDR3: CASSYLGQGANEQYF; DNA: TGTGCCAGCAGTTACTTGGGACAGGGGGCGAACGAGCAGTACTTC
J: TRBJ2-1; D: TRBD1; size: -; V: TRBV27; CDR3: CASSDRDRYNEQFF; DNA: TGTGCCAGCAGTGACCGGGACAGATACAATGAGCAGTTCTTC
J: TRBJ2-1; D: TRBD2; size: few; V: TRBV30; CDR3: CAWRPLAGDPNEQFF; DNA: TGTGCCTGGAGACCACTAGCGGGAGATCCCAATGAGCAGTTCTTC
J: TRBJ2-7; D: TRBD2; size: -; V: TRBV5-4; CDR3: CASSIGTSDEQYF; DNA: TGTGCCAGCAGCATCGGGACTAGCGACGAGCAGTACTTC
J: TRBJ2-1; D: -; size: few; V: TRBV11-1; CDR3: CASSRNRIPNNEQFF; DNA: TGTGCCAGCAGCAGAAACAGGATACCCAACAATGAGCAGTTCTTC
J: TRBJ2-1; D: -; size: few; V: TRBV24-1; CDR3: CATSDAGPIPEQFF; DNA: TGTGCCACCAGTGATGCAGGGCCGATCCCTGAGCAGTTCTTC
J: TRBJ2-7; D: TRBD2; size: medium-sized; V: TRBV11-1; CDR3: CASSKGLAGALSYEQYF; DNA: TGTGCCAGCAGCAAGGGACTAGCGGGGGCCCTGTCCTACGAGCAGTACTTC
J: TRBJ2-3; D: -; size: -; V: TRBV12-3/TRBV12-4; CDR3: CASSPEAPDTQYF; DNA: TGTGCCAGCAGCCCCGAGGCGCCAGATACGCAGTATTTT
J: TRBJ2-3; D: -; size: -; V: TRBV12-3/TRBV12-4; CDR3: CASSQQGFSTDTQYF; DNA: TGTGCCAGCAGTCAACAGGGCTTTAGCACAGATACGCAGTATTTT
J: TRBJ2-3; D: TRBD2; size: -; V: TRBV20-1; CDR3: CSAGGGGADTQYF; DNA: TGCAGTGCCGGGGGGGGGGGCGCAGATACGCAGTATTTT
J: TRBJ2-1; D: TRBD2; size: few; V: TRBV7-9; CDR3: CASSPSTSAGGFNEQFF; DNA: TGTGCCAGCAGCCCTTCGACTAGCGCCGGTGGGTTCAATGAGCAGTTCTTC
J: TRBJ1-1; D: TRBD1; size: few; V: TRBV6-5; CDR3: CASRPGQGAAEAFF; DNA: TGTGCCAGCAGACCGGGACAGGGTGCCGCTGAAGCTTTCTTT